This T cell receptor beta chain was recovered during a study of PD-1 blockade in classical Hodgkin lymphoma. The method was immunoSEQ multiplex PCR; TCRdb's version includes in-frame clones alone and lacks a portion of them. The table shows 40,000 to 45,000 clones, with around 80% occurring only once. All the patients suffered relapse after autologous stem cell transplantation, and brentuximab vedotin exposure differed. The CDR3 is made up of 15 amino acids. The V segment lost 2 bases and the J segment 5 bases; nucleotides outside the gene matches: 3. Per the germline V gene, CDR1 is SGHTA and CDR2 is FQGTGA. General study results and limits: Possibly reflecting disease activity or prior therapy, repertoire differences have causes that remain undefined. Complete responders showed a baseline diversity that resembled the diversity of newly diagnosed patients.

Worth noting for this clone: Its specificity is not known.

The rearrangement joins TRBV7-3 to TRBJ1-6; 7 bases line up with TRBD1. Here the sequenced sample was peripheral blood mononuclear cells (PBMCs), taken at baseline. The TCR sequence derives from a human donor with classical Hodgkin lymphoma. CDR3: CASSLAGTDNSPLHF. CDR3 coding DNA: TGTGCCAGCAGCTTAGCTGGGACAGATAATTCACCCCTCCACTTT.